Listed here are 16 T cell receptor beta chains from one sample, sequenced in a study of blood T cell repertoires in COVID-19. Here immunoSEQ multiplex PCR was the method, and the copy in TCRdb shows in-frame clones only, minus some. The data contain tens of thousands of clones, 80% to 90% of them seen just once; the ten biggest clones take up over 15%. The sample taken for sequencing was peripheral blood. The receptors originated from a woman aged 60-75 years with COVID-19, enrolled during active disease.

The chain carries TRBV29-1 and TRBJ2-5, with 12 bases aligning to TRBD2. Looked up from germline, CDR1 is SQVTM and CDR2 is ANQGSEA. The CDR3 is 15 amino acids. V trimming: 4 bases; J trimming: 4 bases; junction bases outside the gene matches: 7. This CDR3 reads CSVGLAGARLETQYF. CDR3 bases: TGCAGCGTTGGACTAGCGGGAGCCCGGTTAGAGACCCAGTACTTC.

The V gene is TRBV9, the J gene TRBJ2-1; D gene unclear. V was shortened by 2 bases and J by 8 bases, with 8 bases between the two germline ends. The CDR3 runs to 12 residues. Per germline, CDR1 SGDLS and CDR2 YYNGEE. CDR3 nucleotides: TGTGCCAGCAGCGTCCAGAACCATGAGCAGTTCTTC. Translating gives CASSVQNHEQFF.

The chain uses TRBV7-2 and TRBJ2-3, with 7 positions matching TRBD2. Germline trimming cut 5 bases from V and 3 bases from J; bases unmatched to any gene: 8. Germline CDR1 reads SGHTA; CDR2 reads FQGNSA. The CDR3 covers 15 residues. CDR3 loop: CASSPQRGGTDTQYF. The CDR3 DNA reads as TGTGCCAGCAGCCCCCAGCGGGGTGGGACAGATACGCAGTATTTT.

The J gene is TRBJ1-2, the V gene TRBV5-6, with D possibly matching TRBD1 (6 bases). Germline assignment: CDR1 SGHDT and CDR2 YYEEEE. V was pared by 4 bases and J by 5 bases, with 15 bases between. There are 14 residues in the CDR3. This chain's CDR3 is CASSKTGSGYGYTF. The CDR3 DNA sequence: TGTGCCAGCAGCAAAACAGGGAGTGGATATGGCTACACCTTC. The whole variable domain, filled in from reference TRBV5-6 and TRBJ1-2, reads DAGVTQSPTHLIKTRGQQVTLRCSPKSGHDTVSWYQQALGQGPQFIFQYYEEEERQRGNFPDRFSGHQFPNYSSELNVNALLLGDSALYLCASSKTGSGYGYTFGSGTRLTVV.

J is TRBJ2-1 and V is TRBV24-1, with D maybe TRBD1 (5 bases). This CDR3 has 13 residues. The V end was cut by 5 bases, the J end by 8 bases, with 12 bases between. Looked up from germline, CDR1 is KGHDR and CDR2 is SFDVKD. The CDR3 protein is CATSGDSFDEQFF. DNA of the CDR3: TGTGCCACCAGTGGAGACAGTTTCGATGAGCAGTTCTTC.

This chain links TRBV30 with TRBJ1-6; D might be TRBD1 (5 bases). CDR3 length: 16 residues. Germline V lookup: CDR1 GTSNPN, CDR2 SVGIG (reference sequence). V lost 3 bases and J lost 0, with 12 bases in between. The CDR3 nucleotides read TGTGCCTGGAGCCCTGGGGGGAGCTCCTATAATTCACCCCTCCACTTT. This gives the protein CAWSPGGSSYNSPLHF.

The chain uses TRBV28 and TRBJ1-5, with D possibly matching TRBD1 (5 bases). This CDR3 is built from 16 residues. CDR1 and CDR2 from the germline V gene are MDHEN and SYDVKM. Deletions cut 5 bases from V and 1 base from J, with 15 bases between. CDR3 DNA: TGTGCCAGCAGTCCAAGGGGCCAGGGCAGCAATCAGCCCCAGCATTTT. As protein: CASSPRGQGSNQPQHF.

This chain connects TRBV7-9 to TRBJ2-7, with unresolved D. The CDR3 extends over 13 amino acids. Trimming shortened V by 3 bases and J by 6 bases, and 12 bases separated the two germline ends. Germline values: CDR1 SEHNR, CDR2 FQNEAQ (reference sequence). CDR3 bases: TGTGCCAGCAGCTTCGTTCAGGCAGGCGAGCAGTACTTC. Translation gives CASSFVQAGEQYF.

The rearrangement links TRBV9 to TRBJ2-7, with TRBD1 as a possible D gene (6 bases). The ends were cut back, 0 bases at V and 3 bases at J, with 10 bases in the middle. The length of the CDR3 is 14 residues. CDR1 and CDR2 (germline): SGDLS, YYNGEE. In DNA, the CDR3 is TGTGCCAGCAGCGTAGCGACAGGCTACTACGAGCAGTACTTC. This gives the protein CASSVATGYYEQYF.

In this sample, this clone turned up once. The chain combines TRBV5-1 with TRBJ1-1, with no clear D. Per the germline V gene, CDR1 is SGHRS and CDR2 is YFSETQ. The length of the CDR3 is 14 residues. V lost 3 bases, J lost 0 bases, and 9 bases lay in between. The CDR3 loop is CASSYTQMNTEAFF. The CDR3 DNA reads TGCGCCAGCAGCTATACCCAGATGAACACTGAAGCTTTCTTT.

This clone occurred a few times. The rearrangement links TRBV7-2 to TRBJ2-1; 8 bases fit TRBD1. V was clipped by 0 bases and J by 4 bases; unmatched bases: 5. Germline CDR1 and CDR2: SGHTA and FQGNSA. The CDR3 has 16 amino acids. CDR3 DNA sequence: TGTGCCAGCAGCTTAGCCGGGACAGGCACTTACAATGAGCAGTTCTTC. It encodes CASSLAGTGTYNEQFF. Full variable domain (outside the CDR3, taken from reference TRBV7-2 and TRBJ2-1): GAGVSQSPSNKVTEKGKDVELRCDPISGHTALYWYRQSLGQGLEFLIYFQGNSAPDKSGLPSDRFSAERTGGSVSTLTIQRTQQEDSAVYLCASSLAGTGTYNEQFFGPGTRLTVL.

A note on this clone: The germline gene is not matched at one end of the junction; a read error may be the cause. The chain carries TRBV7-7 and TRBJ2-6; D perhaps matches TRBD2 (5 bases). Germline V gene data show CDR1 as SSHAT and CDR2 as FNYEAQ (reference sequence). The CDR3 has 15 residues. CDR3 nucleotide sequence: TGTGCTAGCAGCGAGGACCCGGGGGGGGCCAACGTCCTGACTTTC. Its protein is CASSEDPGGANVLTF.

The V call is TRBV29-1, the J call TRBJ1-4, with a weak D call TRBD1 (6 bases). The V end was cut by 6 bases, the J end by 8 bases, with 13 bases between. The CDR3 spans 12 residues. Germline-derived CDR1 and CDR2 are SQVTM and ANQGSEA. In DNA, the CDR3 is TGCAGCGTGCTGGGGGCTGGGGAAAAACTGTTTTTT. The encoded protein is CSVLGAGEKLFF.

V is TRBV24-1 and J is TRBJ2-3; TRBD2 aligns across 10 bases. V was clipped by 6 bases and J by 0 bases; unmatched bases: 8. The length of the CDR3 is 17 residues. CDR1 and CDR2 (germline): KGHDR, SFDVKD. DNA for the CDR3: TGTGCCACCAGTTCAGCTAGCGGGAGACCTAGCACAGATACGCAGTATTTT. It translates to CATSSASGRPSTDTQYF.

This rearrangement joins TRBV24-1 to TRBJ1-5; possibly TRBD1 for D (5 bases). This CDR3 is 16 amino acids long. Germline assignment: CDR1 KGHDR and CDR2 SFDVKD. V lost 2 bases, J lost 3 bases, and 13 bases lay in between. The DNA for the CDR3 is TGTGCCACCAGTGATTCGGCGGCAGGGAACAATCAGCCCCAGCATTTT. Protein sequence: CATSDSAAGNNQPQHF.

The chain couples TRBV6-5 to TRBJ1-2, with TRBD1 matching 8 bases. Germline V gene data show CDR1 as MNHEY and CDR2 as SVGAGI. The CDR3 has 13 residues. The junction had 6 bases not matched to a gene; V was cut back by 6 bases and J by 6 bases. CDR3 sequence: CASRRTGGDGYTF. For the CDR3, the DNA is TGTGCCAGCAGGCGAACAGGGGGAGATGGCTACACCTTC.